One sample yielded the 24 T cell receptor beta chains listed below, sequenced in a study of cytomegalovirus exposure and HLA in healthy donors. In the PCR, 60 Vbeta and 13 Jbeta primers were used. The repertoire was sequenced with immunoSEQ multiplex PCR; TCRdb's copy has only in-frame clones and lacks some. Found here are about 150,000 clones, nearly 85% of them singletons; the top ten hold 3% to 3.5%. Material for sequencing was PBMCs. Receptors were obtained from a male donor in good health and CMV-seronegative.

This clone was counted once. The CDR3 nucleotides read TGCGCCAGCAGCCAGATGAGCGGGACCGCCTACAATGAGCAGTTCTTC. Translated, it gives CASSQMSGTAYNEQFF. The J gene is TRBJ2-1, the V gene TRBV4-1; 7 bases align to TRBD2. With V trimmed by 3 bases and J by 2 bases, 7 bases remained unmatched. Germline V lookup: CDR1 MGHRA, CDR2 YSYEKL. The CDR3 is 16 residues long.

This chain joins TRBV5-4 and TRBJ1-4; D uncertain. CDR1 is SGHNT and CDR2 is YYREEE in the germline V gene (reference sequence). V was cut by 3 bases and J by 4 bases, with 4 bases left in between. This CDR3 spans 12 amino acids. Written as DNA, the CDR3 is TGTGCCAGCAGCTCACTTAATGAAAAACTGTTTTTT. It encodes CASSSLNEKLFF.

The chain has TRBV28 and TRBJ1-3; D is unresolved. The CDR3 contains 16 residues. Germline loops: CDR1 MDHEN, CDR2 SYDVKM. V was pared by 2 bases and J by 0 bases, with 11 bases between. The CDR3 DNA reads TGTGCCAGCAGTTTACCGGCAGGCCTCTCTGGAAACACCATATATTTT. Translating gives CASSLPAGLSGNTIYF.

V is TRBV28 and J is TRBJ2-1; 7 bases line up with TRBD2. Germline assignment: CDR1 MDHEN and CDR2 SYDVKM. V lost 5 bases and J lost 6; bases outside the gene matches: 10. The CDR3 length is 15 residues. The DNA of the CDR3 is TGTGCCAGCAGTCCCCTTAAGGTAGCGGGCAATGAGCAGTTCTTC. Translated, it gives CASSPLKVAGNEQFF.

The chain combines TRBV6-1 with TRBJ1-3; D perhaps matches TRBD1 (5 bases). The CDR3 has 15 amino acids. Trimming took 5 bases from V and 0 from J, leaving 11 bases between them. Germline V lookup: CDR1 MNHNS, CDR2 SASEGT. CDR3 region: CASSTRVYSGNTIYF. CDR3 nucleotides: TGTGCCAGCAGTACCAGGGTCTACTCTGGAAACACCATATATTTT.

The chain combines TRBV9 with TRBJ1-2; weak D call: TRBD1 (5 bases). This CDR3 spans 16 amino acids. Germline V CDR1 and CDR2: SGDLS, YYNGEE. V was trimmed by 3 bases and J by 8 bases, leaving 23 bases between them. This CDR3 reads CASSALPGVGADGYTF. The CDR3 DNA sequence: TGTGCCAGCAGCGCCCTCCCGGGGGTTGGAGCGGACGGCTACACCTTC. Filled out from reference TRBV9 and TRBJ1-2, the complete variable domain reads DSGVTQTPKHLITATGQRVTLRCSPRSGDLSVYWYQQSLDQGLQFLIQYYNGEERAKGNILERFSAQQFPDLHSELNLSSLELGDSALYFCASSALPGVGADGYTFGSGTRLTVV.

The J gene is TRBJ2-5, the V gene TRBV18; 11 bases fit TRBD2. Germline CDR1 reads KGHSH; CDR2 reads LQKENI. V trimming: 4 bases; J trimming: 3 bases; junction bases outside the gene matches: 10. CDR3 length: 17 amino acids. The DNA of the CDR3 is TGTGCCAGCTCACATCGGACTAGCGGGTATACCAAAGAGACCCAGTACTTC. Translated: CASSHRTSGYTKETQYF.

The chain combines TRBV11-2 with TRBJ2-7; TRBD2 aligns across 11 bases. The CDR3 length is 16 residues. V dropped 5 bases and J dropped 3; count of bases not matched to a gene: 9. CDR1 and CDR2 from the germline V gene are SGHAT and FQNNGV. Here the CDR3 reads CASSAQTSGNIYEQYF. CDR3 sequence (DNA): TGTGCCAGCAGCGCCCAGACTAGCGGGAATATCTACGAGCAGTACTTC.

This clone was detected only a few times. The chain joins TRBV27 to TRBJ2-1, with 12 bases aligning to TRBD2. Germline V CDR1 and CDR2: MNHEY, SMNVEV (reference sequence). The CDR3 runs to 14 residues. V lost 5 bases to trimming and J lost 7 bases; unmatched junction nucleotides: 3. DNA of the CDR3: TGTGCCAGCAGTACGCTAGCGGGGGGGAATGAGCAGTTCTTC. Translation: CASSTLAGGNEQFF.

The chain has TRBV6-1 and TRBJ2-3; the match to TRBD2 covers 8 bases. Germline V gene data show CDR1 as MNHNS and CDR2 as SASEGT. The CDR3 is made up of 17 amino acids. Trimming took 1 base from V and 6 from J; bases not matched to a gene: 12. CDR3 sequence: CASSEEGAGGGRDTQYF. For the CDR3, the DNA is TGTGCCAGCAGTGAAGAGGGCGCGGGAGGAGGTCGGGATACGCAGTATTTT.

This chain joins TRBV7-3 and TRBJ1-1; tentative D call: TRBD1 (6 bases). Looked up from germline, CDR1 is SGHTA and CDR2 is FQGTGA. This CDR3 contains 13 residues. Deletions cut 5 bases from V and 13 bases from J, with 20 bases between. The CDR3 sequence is CASSLLPGHQHFF. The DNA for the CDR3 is TGTGCCAGCAGCCTACTGCCGGGACACCAGCATTTCTTT.

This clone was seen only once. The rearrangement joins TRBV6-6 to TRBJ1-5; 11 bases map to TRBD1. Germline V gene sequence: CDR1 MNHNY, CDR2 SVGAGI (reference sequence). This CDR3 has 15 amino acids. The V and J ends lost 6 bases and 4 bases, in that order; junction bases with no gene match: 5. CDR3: CASRVDRGRNQPQHF. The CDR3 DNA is TGTGCCAGCAGGGTGGACAGGGGGCGGAATCAGCCCCAGCATTTT.

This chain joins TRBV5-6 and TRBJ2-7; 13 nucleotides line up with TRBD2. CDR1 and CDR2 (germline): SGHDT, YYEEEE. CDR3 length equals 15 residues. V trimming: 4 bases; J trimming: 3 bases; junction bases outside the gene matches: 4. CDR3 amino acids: CASSRGLAGVYEQYF. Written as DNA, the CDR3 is TGTGCCAGCAGCCGAGGACTAGCGGGGGTCTACGAGCAGTACTTC.

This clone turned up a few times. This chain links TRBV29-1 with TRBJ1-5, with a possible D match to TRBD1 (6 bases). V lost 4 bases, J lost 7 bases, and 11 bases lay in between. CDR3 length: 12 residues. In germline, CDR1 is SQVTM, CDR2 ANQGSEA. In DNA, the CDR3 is TGCAGCGTTGGGGGGCGAGAGCAGCCCCAGCATTTT. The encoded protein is CSVGGREQPQHF. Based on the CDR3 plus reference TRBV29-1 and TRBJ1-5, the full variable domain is SAVISQKPSRDICQRGTSLTIQCQVDSQVTMMFWYRQQPGQSLTLIATANQGSEATYESGFVIDKFPISRPNLTFSTLTVSNMSPEDSSIYLCSVGGREQPQHFGDGTRLSIL.

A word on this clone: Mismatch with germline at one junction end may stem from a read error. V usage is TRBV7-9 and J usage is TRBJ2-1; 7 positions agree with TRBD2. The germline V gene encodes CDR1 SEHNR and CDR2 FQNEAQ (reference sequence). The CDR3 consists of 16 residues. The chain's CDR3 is CSSSLSSGFPYNEQFF. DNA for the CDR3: TGTTCCAGCAGCTTATCTAGCGGCTTCCCCTACAATGAGCAGTTCTTC. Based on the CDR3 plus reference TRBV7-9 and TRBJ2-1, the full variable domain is DTGVSQNPRHKITKRGQNVTFRCDPISEHNRLYWYRQTLGQGPEFLTYFQNEAQLEKSRLLSDRFSAERPKGSFSTLEIQRTEQGDSAMYLCSSSLSSGFPYNEQFFGPGTRLTVL.

Written as DNA, the CDR3 is TGCAGCGTCTCCCCTTCGAGTTACGAGCAGTACTTC. The encoded protein is CSVSPSSYEQYF. The chain employs TRBV29-1 and TRBJ2-7; D gene ambiguous. V lost 6 bases, J lost 4 bases, and 13 bases lay in between. Germline V gives CDR1 SQVTM, CDR2 ANQGSEA. The CDR3 runs 12 residues.

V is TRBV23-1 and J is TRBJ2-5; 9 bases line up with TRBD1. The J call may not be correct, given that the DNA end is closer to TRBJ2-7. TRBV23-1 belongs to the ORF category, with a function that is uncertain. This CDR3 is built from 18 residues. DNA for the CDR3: TGCGCCAGCAGTCAAAAGAAGAACAGGGGGCCCTACTCCTACGAGCAGTACTTC. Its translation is CASSQKKNRGPYSYEQYF.

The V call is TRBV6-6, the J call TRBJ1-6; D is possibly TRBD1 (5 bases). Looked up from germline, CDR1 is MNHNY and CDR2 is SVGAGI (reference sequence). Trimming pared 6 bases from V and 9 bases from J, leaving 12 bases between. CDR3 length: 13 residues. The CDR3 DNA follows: TGTGCCAGCAGGGGGACTGATAGTTCACCCCTCCACTTT. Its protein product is CASRGTDSSPLHF.

In nucleotides, the CDR3 is TGTGCCAGTAGTCCCCGGACAGGGAGGGGAAGGACAGATACGCAGTATTTT. The encoded protein is CASSPRTGRGRTDTQYF. V gene TRBV19 combines with J gene TRBJ2-3, with TRBD1 as a possible D gene (8 bases). CDR3 length: 17 amino acids. In germline, CDR1 is LNHDA, CDR2 SQIVND (reference sequence). The V gene lost 5 bases and the J gene lost 3 bases, with 21 bases spanning the gap.

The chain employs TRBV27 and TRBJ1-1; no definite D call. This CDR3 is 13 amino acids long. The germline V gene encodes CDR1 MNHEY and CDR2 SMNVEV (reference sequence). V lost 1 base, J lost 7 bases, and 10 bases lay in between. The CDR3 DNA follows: TGTGCCAGCAGTTTATTGGGAGGAGGTGAAGCTTTCTTT. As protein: CASSLLGGGEAFF.

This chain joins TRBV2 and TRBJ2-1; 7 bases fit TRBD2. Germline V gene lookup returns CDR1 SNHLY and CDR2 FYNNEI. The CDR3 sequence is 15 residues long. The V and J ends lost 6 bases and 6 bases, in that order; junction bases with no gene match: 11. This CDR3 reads CASSATGGSSNEQFF. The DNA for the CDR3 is TGTGCCAGCAGCGCTACGGGCGGGAGTAGCAATGAGCAGTTCTTC. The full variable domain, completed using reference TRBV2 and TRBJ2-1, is EPEVTQTPSHQVTQMGQEVILRCVPISNHLYFYWYRQILGQKVEFLVSFYNNEISEKSEIFDDQFSVERPDGSNFTLKIRSTKLEDSAMYFCASSATGGSSNEQFFGPGTRLTVL.

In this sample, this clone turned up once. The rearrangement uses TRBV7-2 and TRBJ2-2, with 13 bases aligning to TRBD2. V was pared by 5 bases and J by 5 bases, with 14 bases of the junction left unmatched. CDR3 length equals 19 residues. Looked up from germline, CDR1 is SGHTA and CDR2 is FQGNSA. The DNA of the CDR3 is TGTGCCAGCAGCGTACTCCCCCCCGGACTAGCGGGAGATACCGGGGAGCTGTTTTTT. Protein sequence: CASSVLPPGLAGDTGELFF.

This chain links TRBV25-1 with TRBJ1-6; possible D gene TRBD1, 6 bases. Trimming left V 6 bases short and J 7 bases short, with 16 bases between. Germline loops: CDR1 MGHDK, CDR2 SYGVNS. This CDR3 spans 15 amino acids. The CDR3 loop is CASRRGGSSNSPLHF. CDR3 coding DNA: TGTGCCAGCAGGAGGGGGGGCTCCTCCAATTCACCCCTCCACTTT.

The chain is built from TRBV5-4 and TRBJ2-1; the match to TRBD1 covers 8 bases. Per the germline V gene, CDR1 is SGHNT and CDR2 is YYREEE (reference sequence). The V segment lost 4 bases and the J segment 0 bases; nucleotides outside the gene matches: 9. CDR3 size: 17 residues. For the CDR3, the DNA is TGTGCCAGCAGCCCGAACAGGGGGAGGAGCTCCTACAATGAGCAGTTCTTC. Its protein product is CASSPNRGRSSYNEQFF.